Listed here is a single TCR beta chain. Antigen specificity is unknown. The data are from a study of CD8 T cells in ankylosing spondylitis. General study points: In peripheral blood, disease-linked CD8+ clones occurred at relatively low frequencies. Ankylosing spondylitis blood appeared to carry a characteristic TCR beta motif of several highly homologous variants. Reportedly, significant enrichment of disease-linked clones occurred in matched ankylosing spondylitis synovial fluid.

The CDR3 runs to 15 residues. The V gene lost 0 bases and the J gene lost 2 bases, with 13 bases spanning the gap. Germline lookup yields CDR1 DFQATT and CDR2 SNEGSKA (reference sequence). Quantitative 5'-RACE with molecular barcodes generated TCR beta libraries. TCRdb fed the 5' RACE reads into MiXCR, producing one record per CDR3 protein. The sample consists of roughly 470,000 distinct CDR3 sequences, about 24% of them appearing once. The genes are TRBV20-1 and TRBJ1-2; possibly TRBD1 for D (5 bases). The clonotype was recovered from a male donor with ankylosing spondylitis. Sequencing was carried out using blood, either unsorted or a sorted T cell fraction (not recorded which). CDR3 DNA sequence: TGCAGTGCTAGAGAGAGGGGAGGGGAGAACTATGGCTACACCTTC. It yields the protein CSARERGGENYGYTF.